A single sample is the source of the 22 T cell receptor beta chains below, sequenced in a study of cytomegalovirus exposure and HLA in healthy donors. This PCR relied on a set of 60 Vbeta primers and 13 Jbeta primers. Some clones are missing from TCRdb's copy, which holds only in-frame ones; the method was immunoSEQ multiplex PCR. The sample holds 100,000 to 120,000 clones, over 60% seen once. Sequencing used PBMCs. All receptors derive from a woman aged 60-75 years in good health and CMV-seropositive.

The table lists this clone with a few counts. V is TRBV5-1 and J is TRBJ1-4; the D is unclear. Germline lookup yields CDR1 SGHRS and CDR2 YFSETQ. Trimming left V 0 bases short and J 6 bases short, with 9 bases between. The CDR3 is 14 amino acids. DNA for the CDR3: TGCGCCAGCAGCTTGGGACCTGAGGATGAAAAACTGTTTTTT. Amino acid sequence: CASSLGPEDEKLFF.

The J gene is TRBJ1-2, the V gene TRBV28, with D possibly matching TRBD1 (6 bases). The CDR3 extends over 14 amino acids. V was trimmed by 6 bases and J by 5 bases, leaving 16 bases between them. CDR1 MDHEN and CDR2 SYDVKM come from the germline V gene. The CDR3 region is CASRTPKQGYGYTF. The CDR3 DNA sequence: TGTGCCAGCAGAACTCCGAAACAGGGTTATGGCTACACCTTC.

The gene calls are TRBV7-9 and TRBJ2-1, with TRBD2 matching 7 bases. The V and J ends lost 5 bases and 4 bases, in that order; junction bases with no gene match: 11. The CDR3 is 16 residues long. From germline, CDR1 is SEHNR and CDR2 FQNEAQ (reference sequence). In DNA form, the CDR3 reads TGTGCCAGCAGCCCCCTGAGGCTAGCGGCTTACAATGAGCAGTTCTTC. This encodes CASSPLRLAAYNEQFF. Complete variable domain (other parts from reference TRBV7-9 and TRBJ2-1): DTGVSQNPRHKITKRGQNVTFRCDPISEHNRLYWYRQTLGQGPEFLTYFQNEAQLEKSRLLSDRFSAERPKGSFSTLEIQRTEQGDSAMYLCASSPLRLAAYNEQFFGPGTRLTVL.

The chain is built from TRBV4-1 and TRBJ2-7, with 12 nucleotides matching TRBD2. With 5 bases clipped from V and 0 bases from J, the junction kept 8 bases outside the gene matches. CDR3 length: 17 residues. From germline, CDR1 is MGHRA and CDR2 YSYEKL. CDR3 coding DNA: TGCGCCAGCAGCTGGGGACTAGCGGGTCGTAGCTCCTACGAGCAGTACTTC. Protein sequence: CASSWGLAGRSSYEQYF.

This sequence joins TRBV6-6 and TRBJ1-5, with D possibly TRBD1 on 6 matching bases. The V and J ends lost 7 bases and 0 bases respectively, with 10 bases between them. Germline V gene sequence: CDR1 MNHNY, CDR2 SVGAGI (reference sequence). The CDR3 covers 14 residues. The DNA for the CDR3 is TGTGCCAGCACACAGGGAACTAGCAATCAGCCCCAGCATTTT. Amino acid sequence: CASTQGTSNQPQHF.

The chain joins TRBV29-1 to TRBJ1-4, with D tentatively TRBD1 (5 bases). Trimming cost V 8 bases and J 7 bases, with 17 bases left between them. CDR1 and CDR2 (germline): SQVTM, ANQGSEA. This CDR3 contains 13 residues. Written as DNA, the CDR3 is TGCAGCATGACGGGGGAGGCGGGTGAAAAACTGTTTTTT. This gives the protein CSMTGEAGEKLFF.

CDR3 region: CASRADSNLYGYTF. The CDR3 region has the DNA TGTGCCAGCAGGGCCGACAGCAACCTCTATGGCTACACCTTC. The J gene is TRBJ1-2, the V gene TRBV2, with a possible D match to TRBD1 (5 bases). V was clipped by 6 bases and J by 4 bases, with 15 bases between them. The CDR3 is 14 amino acids. CDR1 and CDR2 (germline): SNHLY, FYNNEI.

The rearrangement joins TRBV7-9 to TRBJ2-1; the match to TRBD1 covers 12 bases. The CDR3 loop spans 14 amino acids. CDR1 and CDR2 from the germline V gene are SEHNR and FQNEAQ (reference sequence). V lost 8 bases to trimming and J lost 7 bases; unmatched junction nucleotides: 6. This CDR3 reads CASSGGQGANEQFF. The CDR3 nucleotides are TGTGCCAGCTCGGGGGGACAGGGGGCAAATGAGCAGTTCTTC. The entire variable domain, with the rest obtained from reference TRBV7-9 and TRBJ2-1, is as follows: DTGVSQNPRHKITKRGQNVTFRCDPISEHNRLYWYRQTLGQGPEFLTYFQNEAQLEKSRLLSDRFSAERPKGSFSTLEIQRTEQGDSAMYLCASSGGQGANEQFFGPGTRLTVL.

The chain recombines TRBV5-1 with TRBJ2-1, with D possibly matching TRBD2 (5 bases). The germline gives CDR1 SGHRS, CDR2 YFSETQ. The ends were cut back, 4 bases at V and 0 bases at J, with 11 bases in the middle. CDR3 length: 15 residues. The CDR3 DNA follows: TGCGCCAGCAGCCAAAGCGGTGCCTCCTACAATGAGCAGTTCTTC. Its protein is CASSQSGASYNEQFF.

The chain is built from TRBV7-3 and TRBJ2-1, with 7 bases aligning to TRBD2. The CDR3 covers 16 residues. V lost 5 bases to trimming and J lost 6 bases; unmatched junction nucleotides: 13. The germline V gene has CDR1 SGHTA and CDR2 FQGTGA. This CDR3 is CASSPLGGSLGNEQFF. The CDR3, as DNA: TGTGCCAGCAGCCCCCTCGGCGGGAGTCTCGGCAATGAGCAGTTCTTC.

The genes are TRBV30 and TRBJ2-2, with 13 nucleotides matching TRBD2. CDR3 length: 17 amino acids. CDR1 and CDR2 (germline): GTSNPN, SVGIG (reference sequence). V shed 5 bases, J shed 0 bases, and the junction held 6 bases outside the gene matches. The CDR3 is CAWAGTSGTTNTGELFF. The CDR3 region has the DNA TGTGCCTGGGCTGGGACTAGCGGGACCACGAACACCGGGGAGCTGTTTTTT.

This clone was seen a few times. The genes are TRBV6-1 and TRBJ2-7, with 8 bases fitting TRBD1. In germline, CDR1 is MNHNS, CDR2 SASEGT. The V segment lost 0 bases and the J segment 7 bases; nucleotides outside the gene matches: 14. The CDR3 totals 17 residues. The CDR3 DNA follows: TGTGCCAGCAGTGAAGCTAGGACAGGGTCCATCACGGGGGAGCAGTACTTC. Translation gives CASSEARTGSITGEQYF.

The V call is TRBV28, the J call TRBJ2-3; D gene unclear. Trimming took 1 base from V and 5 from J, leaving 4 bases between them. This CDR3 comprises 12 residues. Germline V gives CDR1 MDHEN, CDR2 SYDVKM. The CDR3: CASSLFIDTQYF. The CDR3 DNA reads TGTGCCAGCAGTTTATTTATAGATACGCAGTATTTT.

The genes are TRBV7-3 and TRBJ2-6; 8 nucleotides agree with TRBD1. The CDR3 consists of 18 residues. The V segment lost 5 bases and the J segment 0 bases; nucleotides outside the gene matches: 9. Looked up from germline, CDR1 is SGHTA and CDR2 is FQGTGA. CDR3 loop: CASSPQGGPRSGANVLTF. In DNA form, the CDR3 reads TGTGCCAGCAGCCCACAGGGGGGACCTCGCTCTGGGGCCAACGTCCTGACTTTC.

CDR3 nucleotides: TGCGCCAGCAGCTTGGCCCGTAGGGAGAACTATGGCTACACCTTC. It yields the protein CASSLARRENYGYTF. The rearrangement links TRBV5-1 to TRBJ1-2; D unresolved. The V end lost 0 bases, the J end lost 2 bases, and 11 bases lay between the germline ends. The CDR3 loop spans 15 amino acids. Germline V gene sequence: CDR1 SGHRS, CDR2 YFSETQ.

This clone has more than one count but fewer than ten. This CDR3 reads CASSAGISGNTIYF. DNA for the CDR3: TGCGCCAGCAGCGCAGGAATCTCTGGAAACACCATATATTTT. V is TRBV5-1 and J is TRBJ1-3; no definite D call. Trimming took off 4 bases at V and 0 bases at J, with 8 bases between the two ends. The CDR3 is made up of 14 amino acids. CDR1 and CDR2 (germline): SGHRS, YFSETQ.

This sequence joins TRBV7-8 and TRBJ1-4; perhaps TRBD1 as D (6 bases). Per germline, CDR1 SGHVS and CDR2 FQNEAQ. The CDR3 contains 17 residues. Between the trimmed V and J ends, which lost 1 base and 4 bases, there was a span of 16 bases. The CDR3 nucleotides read TGTGCCAGCAGCTTAGACAGGGTGGGGGAGCTTAATGAAAAACTGTTTTTT. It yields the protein CASSLDRVGELNEKLFF.

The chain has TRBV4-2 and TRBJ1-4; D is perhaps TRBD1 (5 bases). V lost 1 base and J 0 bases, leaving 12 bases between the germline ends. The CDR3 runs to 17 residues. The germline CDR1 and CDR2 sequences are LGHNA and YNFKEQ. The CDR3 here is CASSQAIGGSTNEKLFF. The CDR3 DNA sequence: TGTGCCAGCAGCCAAGCTATCGGGGGATCAACTAATGAAAAACTGTTTTTT.

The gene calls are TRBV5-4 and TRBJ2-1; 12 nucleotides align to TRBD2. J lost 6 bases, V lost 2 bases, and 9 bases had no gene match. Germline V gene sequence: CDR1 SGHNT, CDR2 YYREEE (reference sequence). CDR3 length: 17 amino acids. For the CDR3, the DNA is TGTGCCAGCAGCTTAACCAGACTAGCGGGAGTTCCCAATGAGCAGTTCTTC. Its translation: CASSLTRLAGVPNEQFF.

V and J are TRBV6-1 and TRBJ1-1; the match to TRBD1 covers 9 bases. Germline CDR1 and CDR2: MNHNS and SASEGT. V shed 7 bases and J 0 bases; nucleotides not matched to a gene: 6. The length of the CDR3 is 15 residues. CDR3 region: CASNRGQGLNTEAFF. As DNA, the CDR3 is TGTGCCAGCAACAGAGGACAGGGGCTGAACACTGAAGCTTTCTTT.

The CDR3 nucleotides are TGTGCCAGCAGCAACGGGTTGGAACAGCCCCAGCATTTT. Protein sequence: CASSNGLEQPQHF. V gene TRBV11-1 combines with J gene TRBJ1-5; no reliable D call. CDR3 length: 13 residues. The V gene's germline CDR1 is SGHAT and CDR2 FQDESV (reference sequence). The ends were cut back, 5 bases at V and 7 bases at J, with 12 bases in the middle.

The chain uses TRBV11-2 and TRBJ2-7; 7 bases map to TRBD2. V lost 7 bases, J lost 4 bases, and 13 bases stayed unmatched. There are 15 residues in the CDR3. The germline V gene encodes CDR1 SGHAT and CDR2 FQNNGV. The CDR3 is CASTVTLGGGYEQYF. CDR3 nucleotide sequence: TGTGCCAGCACCGTAACCTTAGGCGGGGGATACGAGCAGTACTTC.